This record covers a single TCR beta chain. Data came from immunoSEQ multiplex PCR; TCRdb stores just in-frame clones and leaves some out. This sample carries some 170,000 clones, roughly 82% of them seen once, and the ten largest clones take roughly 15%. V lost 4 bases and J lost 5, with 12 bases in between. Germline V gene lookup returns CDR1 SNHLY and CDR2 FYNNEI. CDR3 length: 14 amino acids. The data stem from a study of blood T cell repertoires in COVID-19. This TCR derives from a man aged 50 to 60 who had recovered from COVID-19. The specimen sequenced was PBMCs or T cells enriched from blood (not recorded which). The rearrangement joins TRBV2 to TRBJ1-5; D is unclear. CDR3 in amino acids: CASSGVLEDQPQHF. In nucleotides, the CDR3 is TGTGCCAGCAGTGGGGTGCTAGAGGATCAGCCCCAGCATTTT. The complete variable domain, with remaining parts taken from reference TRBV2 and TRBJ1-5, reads EPEVTQTPSHQVTQMGQEVILRCVPISNHLYFYWYRQILGQKVEFLVSFYNNEISEKSEIFDDQFSVERPDGSNFTLKIRSTKLEDSAMYFCASSGVLEDQPQHFGDGTRLSIL.